These 20 T cell receptor beta chains were all obtained from the same sample, sequenced in a study of T cells in women clearing cervical HPV infection. Sequencing used immunoSEQ multiplex PCR; TCRdb keeps in-frame clones, though not all of them. Its table records tens of thousands of clones. Sequenced material: blood buffy coat. These receptors were obtained from a woman between 18 and 70 years old with a cervical HPV16 infection that either progressed to CIN3+ or cleared (not recorded which).

This clone registers medium-sized by frequency. The read stops 3 residues short of the end of the CDR3; the missing end is completed from the germline J gene. The rearrangement joins TRBV14 to TRBJ1-2; 11 bases are shared with TRBD1. This CDR3 comprises 16 residues. CDR1 SGHDN and CDR2 FVKESK come from the germline V gene. V was pared by 1 base and J by 4 bases, with 5 bases of the junction left unmatched. The CDR3 region is CASSQGRDRGAYGYTF. The CDR3 DNA, read in part, is TGTGCCAGCAGCCAAGGTCGGGACAGGGGGGCCTATGGC. The full variable domain, with the rest looked up from reference TRBV14 and TRBJ1-2, is EAGVTQFPSHSVIEKGQTVTLRCDPISGHDNLYWYRRVMGKEIKFLLHFVKESKQDESGMPNNRFLAERTGGTYSTLKVQPAELEDSGVYFCASSQGRDRGAYGYTFGSGTRLTVV.

CDR3 sequence reads: CASSLGGQETQYF. The sequenced CDR3 bases are TGTGCCAGCAGCTTAGGAGGCCAAGAGACC. The rearrangement links TRBV11-2 to TRBJ2-5; D not certain. Read sequence stops 3 residues before the CDR3 end, and the germline J gene provides the missing end. The V gene lost 1 base and the J gene lost 1 base, with 4 bases spanning the gap. The germline V gene encodes CDR1 SGHAT and CDR2 FQNNGV. CDR3 length equals 13 residues.

On this clone: The CDR3 end falls 3 residues outside the read, so it is completed with the germline J gene. This sequence joins TRBV7-2 and TRBJ2-7; D call uncertain. V was pared by 2 bases and J by 1 base, with 9 bases between. Looked up from germline, CDR1 is SGHTA and CDR2 is FQGNSA. The CDR3 sequence is 14 residues long. CDR3 protein: CASSLMGNSYEQYF. CDR3 DNA (partial): TGTGCCAGCAGCTTAATGGGCAATTCCTACGAG.

As regards this clone: The DNA ends 3 residues before the CDR3 does, and the rest of the CDR3 is filled in from the germline J gene. J is TRBJ1-1 and V is TRBV29-1, with D perhaps matching TRBD1 (5 bases). The CDR3 totals 16 residues. Germline V gene lookup returns CDR1 SQVTM and CDR2 ANQGSEA. Trimming cost V 3 bases and J 1 base, with 18 bases left between them. The chain's CDR3 is CSVDTTEWRKNTEAFF. CDR3 DNA, as far as it was read: TGCAGCGTTGATACGACAGAATGGAGAAAGAACACTGAA.

A remark on this clone: The read ends 3 residues shy of where the CDR3 ends; the end is completed using the germline J gene. The rearrangement uses TRBV5-1 and TRBJ2-7; 9 positions match TRBD1. J gave up 2 bases and V 1 base, and 10 bases lay outside the gene matches. Germline loops: CDR1 SGHRS, CDR2 YFSETQ. The CDR3 runs to 17 residues. Incomplete CDR3 DNA: TGCGCCAGCAGCTTGAATTTCGGGGGACAGGGAGCCTACGAG. Translation: CASSLNFGGQGAYE. From start to end, the CDR3 is CASSLNFGGQGAYEQYF.

As regards this clone: Coverage ceases 3 residues before the CDR3 finishes, and the germline J gene fills in the end. The rearrangement uses TRBV7-9 and TRBJ2-1; D is perhaps TRBD2 (6 bases). Trimming shortened V by 6 bases and J by 8 bases, and 14 bases separated the two germline ends. The germline CDR1 and CDR2 sequences are SEHNR and FQNEAQ (reference sequence). CDR3 length: 13 residues. CDR3 in amino acids: CASRAGTLYEQFF. The sequenced part of the CDR3 DNA is TGTGCCAGCAGAGCCGGGACTCTCTATGAG.

Regarding this clone: The read ends 3 residues shy of where the CDR3 ends; the end is completed using the germline J gene. The rearrangement joins TRBV7-9 to TRBJ1-3; D remains unclear. Germline V gives CDR1 SEHNR, CDR2 FQNEAQ (reference sequence). V dropped 11 bases and J dropped 0 bases, with 14 bases sitting between them. The CDR3 runs 14 residues. CDR3 bases read: TGTGCCCTCGGGCGGGTGATCTCTGGAAACACC. This codes for CALGRVISGNT. In full, the CDR3 is CALGRVISGNTIYF.

In the case of this clone: The missing CDR3 end, 3 residues past where the read stops, is filled in from the germline J gene. This chain uses TRBV6-2 or TRBV6-3 with TRBJ2-7; D is uncertain. Germline lookup yields CDR1 MNHEY and CDR2 SVGEGT. V gave up 3 bases and J gave up 2 bases, with 2 bases separating them. CDR3 length: 11 residues. The CDR3 is CASSYTYEQYF. The sequenced CDR3 bases are TGTGCCAGCAGTTATACCTACGAG.

About this clone itself: The CDR3 end is not reached by the read, which stops 3 residues before it; the germline J gene fills it in. This chain uses TRBV7-8 with TRBJ1-5; TRBD1 agrees at 7 bases. From germline, CDR1 is SGHVS and CDR2 FQNEAQ. Trimming took 5 bases from V and 6 from J; bases not matched to a gene: 4. The CDR3 has 13 amino acids. The CDR3 reads CASSTTGLQPQHF. The covered CDR3 bases are TGTGCCAGCAGCACGACAGGGCTTCAGCCC.

As to this clone: The read falls 3 residues short of the CDR3 end, and the missing part is taken from the germline J gene. The sample has other DNA sequences that encode this CDR3 too. The rearrangement uses TRBV20-1 and TRBJ1-2, with D unclear. This CDR3 spans 14 amino acids. Germline CDR1 DFQATT, CDR2 SNEGSKA (reference sequence). The germline V and J ends were trimmed by 0 bases and 5 bases, with 13 bases remaining between them. CDR3 sequence reads: CSARDPRSGYGYTF. CDR3 DNA (partial): TGCAGTGCTAGAGATCCCAGGAGCGGATATGGC.

As regards this clone: The CDR3 end lies 3 residues beyond the end of the read and is filled in from the germline J gene. The chain uses TRBV5-1 and TRBJ1-1; a possible D gene is TRBD1 (6 bases). Germline V gene sequence: CDR1 SGHRS, CDR2 YFSETQ. The CDR3 has 16 amino acids. The V gene lost 4 bases and the J gene lost 5 bases, with 21 bases spanning the gap. The chain's CDR3 is CASSAQGGAVRTEAFF. The DNA read from the CDR3 is TGCGCCAGCAGCGCTCAAGGGGGGGCTGTACGTACTGAA.

In terms of frequency, this clone is medium-sized (0.01 to 0.1%). The sequenced fragment ends 3 residues before the CDR3 boundary, so the rest is inferred from the germline J gene. The chain joins TRBV7-2 to TRBJ2-3; 7 bases match TRBD2. Germline V gene lookup returns CDR1 SGHTA and CDR2 FQGNSA. V dropped 5 bases and J dropped 0; count of bases not matched to a gene: 5. This CDR3 contains 15 residues. The DNA read from the CDR3 is TGTGCCAGCAGCCAAACTAGCGCCAGCACAGATACG. As protein: CASSQTSASTDT. The whole CDR3 protein reads CASSQTSASTDTQYF.

About this clone itself: The missing CDR3 end, 3 residues past where the read stops, is filled in from the germline J gene. The rearrangement uses TRBV20-1 and TRBJ2-1; the match to TRBD2 covers 8 bases. Trimming cost V 4 bases and J 5 bases; bases outside gene matches: 7. The CDR3 loop spans 14 amino acids. Per germline, CDR1 DFQATT and CDR2 SNEGSKA (reference sequence). The part of the CDR3 DNA that was read is TGCAGTGCTACTCTAGCGGGCTTACACAATGAG. Its protein product is CSATLAGLHNE. The whole CDR3 sequence is CSATLAGLHNEQFF.

CDR3 amino acids: CASSSHSPENEQFF. CDR3 bases read: TGTGCCAGCAGCTCACATTCTCCTGAAAATGAG. The chain uses TRBV13 and TRBJ2-1; no firm D call. The read ends 3 residues early relative to the CDR3; the germline J gene fills the gap. This CDR3 spans 14 amino acids. Germline values: CDR1 PRHDT, CDR2 FYEKMQ (reference sequence). Trimming shortened V by 4 bases and J by 7 bases, and 14 bases separated the two germline ends.

Worth noting for this clone: Read sequence stops 3 residues before the CDR3 end, and the germline J gene provides the missing end. This chain links TRBV7-2 with TRBJ1-2; the D gene is possibly TRBD1 (5 bases). Germline CDR1 is SGHTA and CDR2 is FQGNSA. This CDR3 has 15 residues. The CDR3 bases that were read are TGTGCCAGCAGCTCATCCCCCAGGGAGGTTGGCGGC. This sequence encodes CASSSSPREVGG. The entire CDR3 is CASSSSPREVGGYTF.

Points on this clone: The missing CDR3 end, 3 residues past where the read stops, is filled in from the germline J gene. This chain connects TRBV20-1 to TRBJ2-7; 7 nucleotides match TRBD1. The junction had 8 bases not matched to a gene; V was cut back by 6 bases and J by 6 bases. CDR3 length equals 12 residues. Germline V gene sequence: CDR1 DFQATT, CDR2 SNEGSKA (reference sequence). CDR3 DNA, as far as it was read: TGCAGTGCAACCGACAGGGTTGTCGAG. Its translation is CSATDRVVE. The CDR3 in full is CSATDRVVEQYF.

With regard to this clone: The read halts 3 residues ahead of the CDR3 end, with the missing end drawn from the germline J gene. The chain carries TRBV20-1 and TRBJ2-3; 7 bases align to TRBD1. Trimming removed 4 bases from V and 2 bases from J; junction bases left unmatched: 9. Germline CDR1 and CDR2: DFQATT and SNEGSKA (reference sequence). The CDR3 is 15 residues long. The covered CDR3 bases are TGCAGTGCTAATAAAAGGGGGCGTCCCACAGATACG. Translating gives CSANKRGRPTDT. The whole CDR3 protein reads CSANKRGRPTDTQYF.

For this clone: The read halts 3 residues ahead of the CDR3 end, with the missing end drawn from the germline J gene. V usage is TRBV5-1 and J usage is TRBJ2-7, with D perhaps matching TRBD1 (6 bases). The CDR3 spans 14 residues. V shed 8 bases and J shed 0 bases, with 15 bases lying between them. CDR1 and CDR2 from the germline V gene are SGHRS and YFSETQ. The DNA read from the CDR3 is TGCGCCAGTGCGACAGGATCTAGCTCCTACGAG. It encodes CASATGSSSYE. The whole CDR3 sequence is CASATGSSSYEQYF.

Turning to this clone: With the read ending 3 residues before the CDR3 end, the germline J gene is used to fill in that end. The genes are TRBV7-3 and TRBJ2-1, with D perhaps matching TRBD2 (5 bases). The CDR3 extends over 16 amino acids. Between the trimmed V and J ends, which lost 5 bases and 0 bases, there was a span of 14 bases. Germline CDR1 is SGHTA and CDR2 is FQGTGA. The CDR3 bases that were read are TGTGCCAGCAGCCCCGCGGGTTCCTTCTCCTACAATGAG. Protein: CASSPAGSFSYNE. The CDR3 in full is CASSPAGSFSYNEQFF.

Remarks on this clone: The CDR3 is cut off 3 residues early in the read; its end comes from the germline J gene. This chain connects TRBV19 to TRBJ2-7, with 9 nucleotides matching TRBD1. The length of the CDR3 is 13 residues. Germline-derived CDR1 and CDR2 are LNHDA and SQIVND (reference sequence). V lost 3 bases, J lost 6 bases, and 3 bases stayed unmatched. Partial CDR3 DNA: TGTGCCAGTAGTATGGGGACAGGGACCGAG. This translates into CASSMGTGTE. The entire CDR3 sequence reads CASSMGTGTEQYF.